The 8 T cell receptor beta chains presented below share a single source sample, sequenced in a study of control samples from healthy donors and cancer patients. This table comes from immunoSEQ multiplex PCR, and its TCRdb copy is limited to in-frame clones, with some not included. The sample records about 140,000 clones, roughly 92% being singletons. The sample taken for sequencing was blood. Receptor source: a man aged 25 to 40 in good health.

CDR3 sequence: CASSSRQGRNTEAFF. As DNA, the CDR3 is TGTGCCAGCAGCTCCCGACAGGGAAGGAACACTGAAGCTTTCTTT. The gene calls are TRBV7-9 and TRBJ1-1; 7 nucleotides line up with TRBD1. Trimming at V came to 4 bases and at J to 1 base, leaving 6 bases not matched to a gene. Per germline, CDR1 SEHNR and CDR2 FQNEAQ (reference sequence). The CDR3 is 15 amino acids.

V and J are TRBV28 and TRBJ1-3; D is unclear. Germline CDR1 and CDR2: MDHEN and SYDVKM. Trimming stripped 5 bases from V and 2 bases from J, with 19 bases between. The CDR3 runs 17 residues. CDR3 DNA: TGTGCCAGCAGTCGAAATGGGTACGTGAGAGCTGGAAACACCATATATTTT. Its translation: CASSRNGYVRAGNTIYF.

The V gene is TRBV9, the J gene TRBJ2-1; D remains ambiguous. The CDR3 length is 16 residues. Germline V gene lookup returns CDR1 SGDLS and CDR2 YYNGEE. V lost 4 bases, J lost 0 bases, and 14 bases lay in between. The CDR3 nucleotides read TGTGCCAGCAGCACCGCCCGACAAGCCTCCTACAATGAGCAGTTCTTC. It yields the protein CASSTARQASYNEQFF. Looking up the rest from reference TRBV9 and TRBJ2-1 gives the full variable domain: DSGVTQTPKHLITATGQRVTLRCSPRSGDLSVYWYQQSLDQGLQFLIQYYNGEERAKGNILERFSAQQFPDLHSELNLSSLELGDSALYFCASSTARQASYNEQFFGPGTRLTVL.

The CDR3 DNA follows: TGTGCCAGCAGCGAAGGGGCAGGGTGGAACACTGAAGCTTTCTTT. Translation: CASSEGAGWNTEAFF. The rearrangement links TRBV7-8 to TRBJ1-1; the D gene is possibly TRBD1 (5 bases). V lost 5 bases and J 1 base, leaving 14 bases between the germline ends. CDR3 length equals 15 residues. Germline V lookup: CDR1 SGHVS, CDR2 FQNEAQ.

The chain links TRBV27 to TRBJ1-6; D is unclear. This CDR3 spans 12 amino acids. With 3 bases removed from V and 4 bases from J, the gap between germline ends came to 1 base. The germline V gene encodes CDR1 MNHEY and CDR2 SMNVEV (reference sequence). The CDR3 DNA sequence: TGTGCCAGCAGTTTTTATAATTCACCCCTCCACTTT. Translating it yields CASSFYNSPLHF.

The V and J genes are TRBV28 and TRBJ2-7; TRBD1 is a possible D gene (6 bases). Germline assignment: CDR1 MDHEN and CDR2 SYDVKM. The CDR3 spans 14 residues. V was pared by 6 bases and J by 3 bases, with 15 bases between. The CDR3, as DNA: TGTGCCAGCAGGGCGCAGGGGTACGGCTACGAGCAGTACTTC. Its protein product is CASRAQGYGYEQYF.

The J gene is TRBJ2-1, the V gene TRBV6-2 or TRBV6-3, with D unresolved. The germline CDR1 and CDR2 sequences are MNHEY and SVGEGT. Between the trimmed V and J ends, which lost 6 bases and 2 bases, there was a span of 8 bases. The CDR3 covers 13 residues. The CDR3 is CASSLQTYNEQFF. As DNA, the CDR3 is TGTGCCAGCAGCTTACAAACCTACAATGAGCAGTTCTTC.

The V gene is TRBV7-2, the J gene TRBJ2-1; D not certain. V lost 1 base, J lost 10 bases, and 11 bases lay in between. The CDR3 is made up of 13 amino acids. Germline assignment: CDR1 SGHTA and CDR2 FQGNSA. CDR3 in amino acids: CASSLVLYGEQFF. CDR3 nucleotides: TGTGCCAGCAGCTTAGTGTTGTACGGCGAGCAGTTCTTC.